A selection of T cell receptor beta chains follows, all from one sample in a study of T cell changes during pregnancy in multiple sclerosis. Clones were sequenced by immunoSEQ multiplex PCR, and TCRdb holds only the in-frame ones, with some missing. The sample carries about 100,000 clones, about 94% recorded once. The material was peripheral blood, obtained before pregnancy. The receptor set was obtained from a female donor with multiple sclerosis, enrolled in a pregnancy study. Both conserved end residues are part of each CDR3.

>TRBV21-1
CASSKLVEEETQYF
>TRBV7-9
CASSLGETGGTDTQYF
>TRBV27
CASAIQDTQYF
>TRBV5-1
CASSLGDRASQPQHF
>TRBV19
CASTPGLNTGELFF
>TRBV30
CATSGERNYGYTF
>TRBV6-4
CASKASIDGYTF
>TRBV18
CASSHGTGSHGYTF
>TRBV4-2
CASSQDLQVFEQYF
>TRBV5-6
CASSLGTGPGYEQYF
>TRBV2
CASSEFRGHNQPQHF
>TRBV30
CAWSNLATNEKLFF
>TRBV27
CASSSDRGTQPQHF
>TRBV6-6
CASRTGPHGYTF
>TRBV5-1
CASSPTRTASGANVLTF
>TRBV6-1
CASRGEETQYF
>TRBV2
CASSQGIREQYF
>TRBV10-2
CASSETSGMGAQETQYF
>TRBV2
CASGREKLFF
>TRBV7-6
CASSLGGFADQPQHF
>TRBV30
CAWSGGQGNQPQHF
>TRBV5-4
CASSQKQVRNTEAFF
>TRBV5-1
CASSLSRLGVPETQYF
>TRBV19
CASSIVTGEAFF
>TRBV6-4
CASSDEGLAGGQQFF
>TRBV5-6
CASSFWTHATYEQYF
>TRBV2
CASSWTGGLNGYTF
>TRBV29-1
CSVDWGDGNTIYF
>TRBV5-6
CASSSGTGGLQYF
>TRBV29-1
CSVSDLPSTDTQYF
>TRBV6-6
CASRGQGVLYEQYF
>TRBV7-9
CASMGAATNEKLFF
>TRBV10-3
CAISTGAGRGNEQFF
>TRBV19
CASSISPQGSGANVLTF
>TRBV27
CATRQVNEQFF
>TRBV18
CASSPLLAGGTYNEQFF